This TCR beta chain comes out of a study of blood T cell repertoires in COVID-19. This CDR3 region has 16 residues. Trimming removed 0 bases from V and 4 bases from J, with 15 bases in between. Germline V lookup: CDR1 SGDLS, CDR2 YYNGEE. Authors' analysis steps: Estimates of nucleated cell counts were drawn from the amplification of reference gene primers. The repertoire was sequenced with immunoSEQ multiplex PCR; TCRdb's copy has only in-frame clones and lacks some. V and J calls and clone size are copied from that table; D and trimming were computed from the DNA. The sample yields fewer than 110,000 clones, around nine tenths seen once.

Specimen: peripheral blood. The receptor was isolated from a woman in her 30s with acute or convalescent COVID-19. The chain carries TRBV9 and TRBJ2-3, with a weak D call TRBD2 (5 bases). The CDR3 loop reads CASSVDSRIGADTQYF. CDR3 coding DNA: TGTGCCAGCAGCGTAGATTCCAGAATCGGGGCAGATACGCAGTATTTT.